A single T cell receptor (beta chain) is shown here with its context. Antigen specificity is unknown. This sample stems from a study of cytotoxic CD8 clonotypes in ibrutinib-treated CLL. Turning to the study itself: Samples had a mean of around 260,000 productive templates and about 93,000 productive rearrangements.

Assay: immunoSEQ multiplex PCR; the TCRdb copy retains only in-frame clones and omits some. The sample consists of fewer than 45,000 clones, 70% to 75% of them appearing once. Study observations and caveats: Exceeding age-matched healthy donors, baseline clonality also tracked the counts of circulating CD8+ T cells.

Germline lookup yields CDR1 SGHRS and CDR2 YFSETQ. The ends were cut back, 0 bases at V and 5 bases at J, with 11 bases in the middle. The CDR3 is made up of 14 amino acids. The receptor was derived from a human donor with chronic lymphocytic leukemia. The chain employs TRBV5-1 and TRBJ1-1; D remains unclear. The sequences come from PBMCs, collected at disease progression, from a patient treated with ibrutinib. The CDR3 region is CASSLEVGKTEAFF. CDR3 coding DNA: TGCGCCAGCAGCTTGGAGGTAGGGAAAACTGAAGCTTTCTTT.